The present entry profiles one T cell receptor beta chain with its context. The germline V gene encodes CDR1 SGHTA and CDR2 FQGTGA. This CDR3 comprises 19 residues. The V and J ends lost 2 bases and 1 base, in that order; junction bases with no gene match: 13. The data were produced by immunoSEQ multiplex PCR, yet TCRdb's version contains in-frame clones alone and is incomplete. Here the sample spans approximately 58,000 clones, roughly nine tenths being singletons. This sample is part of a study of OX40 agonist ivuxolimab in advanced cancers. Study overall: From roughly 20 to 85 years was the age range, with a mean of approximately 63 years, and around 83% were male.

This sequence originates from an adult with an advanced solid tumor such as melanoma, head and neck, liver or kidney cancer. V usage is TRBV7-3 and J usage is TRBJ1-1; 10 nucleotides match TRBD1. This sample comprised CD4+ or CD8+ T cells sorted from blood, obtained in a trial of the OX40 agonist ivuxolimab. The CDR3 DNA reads TGTGCCAGCAGCTTACTTGCTTCGGGGACAGGGGTGCCGAACACTGAAGCTTTCTTT. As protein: CASSLLASGTGVPNTEAFF.